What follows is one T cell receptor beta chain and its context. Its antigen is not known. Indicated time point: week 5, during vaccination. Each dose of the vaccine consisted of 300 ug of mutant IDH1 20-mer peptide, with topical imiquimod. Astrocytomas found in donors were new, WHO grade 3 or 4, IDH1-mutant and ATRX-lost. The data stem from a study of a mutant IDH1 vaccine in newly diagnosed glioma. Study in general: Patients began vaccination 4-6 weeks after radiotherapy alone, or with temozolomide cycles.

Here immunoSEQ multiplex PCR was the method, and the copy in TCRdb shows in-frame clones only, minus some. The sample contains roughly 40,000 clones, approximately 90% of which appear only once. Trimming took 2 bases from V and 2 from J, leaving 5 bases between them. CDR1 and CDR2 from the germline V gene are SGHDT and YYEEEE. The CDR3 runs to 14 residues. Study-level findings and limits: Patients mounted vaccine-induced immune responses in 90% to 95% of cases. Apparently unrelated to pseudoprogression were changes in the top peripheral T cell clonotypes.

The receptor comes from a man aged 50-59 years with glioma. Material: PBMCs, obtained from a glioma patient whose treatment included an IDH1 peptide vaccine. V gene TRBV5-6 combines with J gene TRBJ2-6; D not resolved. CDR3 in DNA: TGTGCCAGCAGCTTAAGGGCTGGGGCCAACGTCCTGACTTTC. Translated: CASSLRAGANVLTF.